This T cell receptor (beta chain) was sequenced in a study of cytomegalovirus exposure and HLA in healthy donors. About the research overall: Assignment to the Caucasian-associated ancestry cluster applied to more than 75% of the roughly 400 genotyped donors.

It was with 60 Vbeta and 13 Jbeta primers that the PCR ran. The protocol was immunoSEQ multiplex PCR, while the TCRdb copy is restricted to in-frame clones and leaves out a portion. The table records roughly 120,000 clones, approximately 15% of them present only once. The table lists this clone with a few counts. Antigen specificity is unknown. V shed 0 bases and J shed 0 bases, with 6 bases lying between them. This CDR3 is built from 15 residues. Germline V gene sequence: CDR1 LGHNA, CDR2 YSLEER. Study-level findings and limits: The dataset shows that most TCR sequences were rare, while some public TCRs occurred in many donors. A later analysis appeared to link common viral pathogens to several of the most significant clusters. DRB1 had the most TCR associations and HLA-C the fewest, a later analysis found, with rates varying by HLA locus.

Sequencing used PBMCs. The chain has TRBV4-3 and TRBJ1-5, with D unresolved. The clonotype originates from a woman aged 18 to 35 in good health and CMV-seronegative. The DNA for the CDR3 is TGCGCCAGCAGCCAAGAAGCGGATAGCAATCAGCCCCAGCATTTT. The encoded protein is CASSQEADSNQPQHF.